This T cell receptor (beta chain) was found in a study of shared clonotypes between healthy human individuals. The length of the CDR3 is 15 residues. Germline V CDR1 and CDR2: LNHNV, YYDKDF (reference sequence). J gave up 5 bases and V 4 bases, and 6 bases lay outside the gene matches. In the original processing: ImmunoSEQ junction-only sequences lacked quality scores, so their filtering differed. Assay: immunoSEQ multiplex PCR; the TCRdb copy retains only in-frame clones and omits some. V and J calls and clone size are given by that table; D and trimming were obtained from the DNA. The sample contains 1,500,000 or so clones, just under 99% of which appear only once.

The sample comprised naive CD4+ T cells sorted from blood. Subset here: CD45RA+ positively selected. J is TRBJ2-7 and V is TRBV15; 12 bases map to TRBD2. This TCR came from a man aged 25 to 40 in good health. This CDR3 is CATSMGLAGGDEQYF. The CDR3 region has the DNA TGTGCCACCAGCATGGGGCTAGCGGGAGGGGACGAGCAGTACTTC.